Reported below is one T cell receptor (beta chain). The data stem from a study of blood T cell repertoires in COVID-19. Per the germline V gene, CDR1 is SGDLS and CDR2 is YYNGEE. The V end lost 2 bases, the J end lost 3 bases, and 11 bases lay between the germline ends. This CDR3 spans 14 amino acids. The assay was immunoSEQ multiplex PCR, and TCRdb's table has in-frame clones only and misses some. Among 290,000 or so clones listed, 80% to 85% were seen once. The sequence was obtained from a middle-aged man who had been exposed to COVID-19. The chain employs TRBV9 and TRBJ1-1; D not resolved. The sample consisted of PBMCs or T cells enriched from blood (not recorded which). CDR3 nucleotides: TGTGCCAGCAGCGTGAGTTCGTCTTACACTGAAGCTTTCTTT. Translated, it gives CASSVSSSYTEAFF.